These 13 T cell receptor beta chains came from one sample sequenced in a study of control samples from healthy donors and cancer patients. The table came from immunoSEQ multiplex PCR; TCRdb's copy has only in-frame clones and leaves some out. In the table there are 150,000 to 200,000 clones, 85% to 95% of which are singletons. The sequencing input was blood. These receptors were obtained from a man aged 18 to 35 in good health.

The chain combines TRBV12-3 or TRBV12-4 with TRBJ2-7, with 7 positions matching TRBD1. V shed 9 bases and J 2 bases; nucleotides not matched to a gene: 7. This CDR3 has 13 amino acids. CDR3 coding DNA: TGTGCCAGTCAGACTGACAGGGCCTACGAGCAGTACTTC. Its protein is CASQTDRAYEQYF.

The chain links TRBV2 to TRBJ2-2, with D possibly being TRBD2 (6 bases). CDR3 size: 16 residues. Trimming left V 6 bases short and J 4 bases short, with 18 bases between. Germline loops: CDR1 SNHLY, CDR2 FYNNEI. This CDR3 is CASRISYRGSTGELFF. CDR3 bases: TGTGCCAGCAGGATCTCTTATCGGGGGAGCACCGGGGAGCTGTTTTTT. The whole variable domain, filled in from reference TRBV2 and TRBJ2-2, reads EPEVTQTPSHQVTQMGQEVILRCVPISNHLYFYWYRQILGQKVEFLVSFYNNEISEKSEIFDDQFSVERPDGSNFTLKIRSTKLEDSAMYFCASRISYRGSTGELFFGEGSRLTVL.

This chain links TRBV10-3 with TRBJ2-1; no reliable D call. V lost 6 bases to trimming and J lost 10 bases, with 10 bases between them. This CDR3 has 11 residues. Germline V gene sequence: CDR1 ENHRY, CDR2 SYGVKD. This CDR3 is CAIRDGDEQFF. CDR3 nucleotides: TGTGCCATCAGGGATGGTGACGAGCAGTTCTTC.

The rearrangement uses TRBV5-1 and TRBJ1-1, with D uncertain. Germline lookup yields CDR1 SGHRS and CDR2 YFSETQ. Trimming shortened V by 4 bases and J by 2 bases, and 12 bases separated the two germline ends. The length of the CDR3 is 14 residues. CDR3 sequence reads: CASSPPRSNTEAFF. In DNA, the CDR3 is TGCGCCAGCAGCCCCCCGCGGAGTAACACTGAAGCTTTCTTT.

CDR3 protein: CAIQKGTGFIAKNIQYF. CDR3 in DNA: TGTGCCATCCAAAAGGGGACGGGGTTTATAGCCAAAAACATTCAGTACTTC. The J gene is TRBJ2-4, the V gene TRBV28; D may be TRBD1 or TRBD2 (5 bases each). Trimming removed 10 bases from V and 0 bases from J, with 22 bases in between. Looked up from germline, CDR1 is MDHEN and CDR2 is SYDVKM. The CDR3 contains 17 residues.

The chain couples TRBV6-6 to TRBJ2-7; D not resolved. Germline V lookup: CDR1 MNHNY, CDR2 SVGAGI (reference sequence). The CDR3 is made up of 13 amino acids. V was cut by 8 bases and J by 7 bases, with 18 bases left in between. CDR3 region: CASGEPPYPEQYF. CDR3 sequence (DNA): TGTGCCAGCGGGGAACCCCCGTATCCAGAGCAGTACTTC.

As to this clone: Other DNA sequences in this sample translate to the same CDR3. The chain has TRBV7-8 and TRBJ1-2, with TRBD1 matching 7 bases. Per the germline V gene, CDR1 is SGHVS and CDR2 is FQNEAQ. V dropped 0 bases and J dropped 8; count of bases not matched to a gene: 12. The CDR3 contains 16 residues. The CDR3 loop is CASSLARQGPSKGYTF. DNA for the CDR3: TGTGCCAGCAGCTTAGCCCGACAGGGTCCCTCTAAAGGCTACACCTTC.

The CDR3 nucleotides are TGTGCCATCACTGATGCTTGCCTGAGCTCTGGAAACACCATATATTTT. Protein product: CAITDACLSSGNTIYF. The rearrangement uses TRBV6-4 and TRBJ1-3, with D unresolved. This CDR3 is built from 16 residues. V shed 10 bases and J shed 0 bases, with 19 bases lying between them. Per the germline V gene, CDR1 is MRHNA and CDR2 is SNTAGT.

The chain recombines TRBV30 with TRBJ1-3; D is undetermined. Germline CDR1 and CDR2: GTSNPN and SVGIG (reference sequence). This CDR3 has 14 amino acids. The ends were cut back, 3 bases at V and 2 bases at J, with 11 bases in the middle. CDR3 amino acids: CAWSGLRPGNTIYF. DNA for the CDR3: TGTGCCTGGAGCGGACTAAGGCCTGGAAACACCATATATTTT.

V and J are TRBV6-1 and TRBJ1-5; D remains unclear. The length of the CDR3 is 18 residues. Between the trimmed V and J ends, which lost 2 bases and 3 bases, there was a span of 20 bases. In germline, CDR1 is MNHNS, CDR2 SASEGT. CDR3 in amino acids: CASSELPWTGGANQPQHF. CDR3 nucleotides: TGTGCCAGCAGTGAATTACCGTGGACGGGAGGTGCCAATCAGCCCCAGCATTTT.

This clone was observed once. The chain has TRBV11-2 and TRBJ1-1; tentative D call: TRBD1 (5 bases). The CDR3 is made up of 14 amino acids. Trimming removed 8 bases at V and 1 base at J, with 14 bases between. The germline V gene has CDR1 SGHAT and CDR2 FQNNGV. CDR3 sequence (DNA): TGTGCCAGCTGGTCAGGGTCAAGGAACACTGAAGCTTTCTTT. Translation gives CASWSGSRNTEAFF.

DNA for the CDR3: TGCGCCAGCAGCTTGCGAGGGACCGAGCAGTACTTC. It specifies CASSLRGTEQYF. This chain uses TRBV5-1 with TRBJ2-7; D is perhaps TRBD1 or TRBD2 (5 bases each). Germline V gene data show CDR1 as SGHRS and CDR2 as YFSETQ. The length of the CDR3 is 12 residues. The ends were cut back, 1 base at V and 6 bases at J, with 8 bases in the middle.

This chain connects TRBV30 to TRBJ1-6; D gene ambiguous. The CDR3 consists of 13 residues. Germline lookup yields CDR1 GTSNPN and CDR2 SVGIG (reference sequence). Trimming removed 3 bases at V and 6 bases at J, with 9 bases between. Here the CDR3 DNA reads TGTGCCTGGAGGTTCGGGTTTAATTCACCCCTCCACTTT. Encoded protein: CAWRFGFNSPLHF.